The present entry profiles one TCR beta chain with its context. Its antigen is not yet known. Per-base qualities were not stored, and no clone one base away is much larger. CDR1 and CDR2 are read off the germline V gene (reference sequence) as GTSNPN and SVGIG. V and J lose 0 bases and 7 bases, and a span of 10 bases separates them. Inclusive of the bounding cysteine and phenylalanine, the CDR3 is 13 residues long. Solely the CDR3 DNA is kept, with 39 bases framed from the first base. Each donor gave one peripheral blood draw, averaging roughly 100 mL, which was collected into heparinised tubes. A BD FACSAria II was used to sort naive, central memory, regulatory and stem cell-like memory CD4+ T cells with a panel that included CD45RO, CCR7, CD25, CD127, CD95 and CD27. A purity above 95% was achieved for all sorted populations. Right away, PBMCs were isolated by Lymphoprep density gradient centrifugation and were stained directly, with no culture step. So that batch effects would be minimized, each experiment stained and sorted samples in pairs, pairing one healthy donor with one patient.

This sample is drawn from a study of beta chain features in type 1 diabetes (dated by TCRdb to the late 2010s). Looking at the study overall: Mean age, gender distribution, total cell number and subset yield did not differ between patients and healthy donors. Regulatory and stem cell-like memory subsets were obtained from only 8 patients and about eight healthy donors, while naive and central memory subsets were obtained from all 30 or so donors. A total of about 110,000,000 sorted cells were examined across all samples, and a strong correlation was observed between cell number per subset and RNA yield. The study compared the TCRB repertoires of sorted circulating CD4+ T cell subsets in recently diagnosed type 1 diabetes patients with those in matched healthy donors. The paper's findings and limits, for the study overall: PCR may preferentially amplify shorter templates, but because patient and control samples were amplified and corrected together, any resulting skew would affect both groups equally. Because cDNA was sequenced instead of genomic DNA, highly expressing activated cells could be over-represented, though the groups showed no difference in activation or CD3 levels. In all four CD4+ subsets, TCRB CDR3 length was moderately but significantly shorter in type 1 diabetes patients. At VDJ recombination sites, type 1 diabetes patients had fewer insertions and more deleted nucleotides, which implies abnormalities in thymic rearrangement. Because small numbers of individuals were included in the HLA sub-analyses, any influence of HLA type on TCRB rearrangement was left unresolved. Naive, central memory and regulatory TCRB repertoires appeared to be more alike among patients than among healthy donors.

All of the isolated RNA was reverse transcribed with the High Capacity cDNA Reverse Transcription Kit, so expressed TCRB transcripts were sequenced. Deep immunoSEQ sequencing was performed on naive, central memory and regulatory T cell samples, with an average of roughly 4 million total reads per sample. Sorted cells were lysed in RLT buffer and RNA was extracted with DNase-treated RNeasy Micro or Mini kits, depending on cell number. To prevent cross-contamination, each cell subset was processed individually, whereas patient and healthy donor samples were processed jointly. The immunoSEQ multiplex PCR was used to amplify TCRB sequences from cDNA, yielding 87-bp fragments that span the CDR3 region. Sequencing of the amplicons was performed on the Illumina HiSeq platform. The authors processed their data as follows. PCR bias was corrected computationally using synthetic template baselines, and reads within Hamming distance 2 were collapsed, with unmergeable singletons discarded. Reads were aligned to IMGT to assign V, D and J genes, CDR3 length, and insertions or deletions at six rearrangement sites. Within each subset, clonotype counts were normalized to sorted cell number, and only after that were true diversity and Gini coefficients computed with the tcR R package. The overlap coefficient, calculated on TCRB nucleotide sequences, was used to quantify repertoire sharing. Entries here come from immuneACCESS through TCRdb and include only in-frame sequences with V and J called. Some clones fail to appear in such tables; in the studies checked, an unresolved V gene covers under half of the shortfall, and the cause of the remainder is unknown. V and J calls and clone size are as listed in that table; D and trimming were resolved from the DNA. The sample yields some 370,000 clones; around 10% were counted once. Jointly, the top ten make up 0.45% to 0.65% of the sample.

Rearrangement joined TRBV30 to TRBJ2-1; TRBD2 could be the D gene, as 6 bases match. Sequencing was performed on central memory CD4+ T cells from blood. This clonotype originated in a man aged 25-45 years with type 1 diabetes. CDR3 loop: CAWSVVEGNEQFF. DNA sequence: TGTGCCTGGAGTGTAGTGGAGGGGAATGAGCAGTTCTTC.